This paragraph covers one T cell receptor (beta chain) sequence. Its antigen target is currently unknown. No base-level quality is on record; no much larger clone is a single base apart. The sample originates from a study of blood T cells in healthy people across ages (dated by TCRdb to about 2015). Background on the whole study: Template switching captured roughly one uniquely barcoded TCR beta cDNA molecule per two T cells in model experiments. Using deep sequencing normalized with unique cDNA molecular identifiers, the study measured how TCR beta repertoire diversity changes with age. The donors were split into four age groups: young (average about 15 years), middle-aged (nearly 40), aged (roughly 60) and long-lived (more than 80). To avoid experimental bias, donors of different ages were spread randomly across the sequencing lanes. The study analyzed two additional independent replicas of 1 million unique cDNA reads from the same blood draw for two donors, one aged 18 to 30 and one aged 80 or older. General conclusions and limits of the study: Because donor CMV infection status was unknown, age-related changes in expanded clonotypes were potentially confounded. There was a strong correlation between observed TCR beta diversity and the percentage of naive T cells measured by flow cytometry. As age increased, observed TCR beta diversity per million T cells dropped in a roughly linear way, and a significant reduction was already evident by age about 40. Estimates of total diversity from one million sequenced T cells were regarded as lower bounds and underestimates. Compared with the aged group, the long-lived group had more naive CD4+ T cells, fewer expanded clones and increased TCR diversity, a pattern suggesting age selection. Since profiling was done on bulk unsorted PBMCs, naive and antigen-experienced compartments could not be conclusively compared.

Taken from the germline V gene, the CDR1 and CDR2 loops are SGDLS and YYNGEE. Taken from cysteine to phenylalanine, the CDR3 has 16 residues. Only the CDR3 region is kept as DNA, spanning 48 bases read in frame from base 1. From V the trimming removes 2 bases and from J it removes 7 bases, while the gene matches leave 10 bases of the junction unaccounted for. The donors were 40 or so Caucasian individuals from Russia, aged roughly 6 to 100 years, who were systemically healthy. Roughly 9.5 milliliters of peripheral blood were drawn from each donor into EDTA-treated Vacutainer tubes. Ficoll-Paque density-gradient centrifugation was used to isolate PBMCs, with at least 6.5 million obtained per sample. Trizol reagent was used to extract total RNA from the PBMCs, yielding at least 6 micrograms per sample. For every donor, an aliquot of PBMCs went through flow cytometry to measure the percentages of naive CD45RAhigh/CD27high T cells.

The protocol used for the library was 5' RACE. TCRdb shows the sequencer as Illumina HiSeq 2500. A second about 7 to 11 cycle PCR used a sample-barcoded 5' primer and a J-beta primer mix. A unique molecular identifier was introduced onto each TCR beta cDNA molecule by a template-switch 5' adaptor carrying 12 random nucleotides. Each sample yielded at least 3 million CDR3-containing paired-end reads. First-strand cDNA was synthesized from all RNA with the Mint cDNA synthesis kit, primed by a TRBC-specific oligonucleotide. Following uracil-DNA glycosylase treatment, all cDNA underwent a first 18-cycle PCR with the universal primers M1SS and BC2_uni_R. In the authors' own workflow: Each sample was normalized by randomly selecting 1 million high-quality reads, each carrying a distinct molecular identifier. Instead of being binned into consensus sequences, reads that shared molecular identifiers were thrown out. CDR3 identification, clonotype clustering and error correction used MiTCR with a Q25 quality threshold and the strictest error-elimination algorithm. A nonparametric unseen species model with Euler transformation was used to estimate lower-bound total TCR beta diversity. TCRdb handled the public reads itself, with Q25 trimming in fastp and clone calling in MiXCR, and kept productive beta chains. Rows are unified per CDR3 protein, each entry keeping the most common DNA and genes. Clone size and V and J calls follow TCRdb, not the original study. The sample table records 1.5 million to 2 million distinct CDR3 sequences; approximately 30% of these occur just once. Less than 9.5% of the sample rests with the top ten.

Material: blood. The chain links TRBV9 with TRBJ2-2; 8 central nucleotides agree with TRBD1. This receptor was identified in a woman aged 25 to 39 in good health. The DNA sequence is as follows: TGTGCCAGCAGCGTGAGGAGCCAGGGGGCCGTCGGGGAGCTGTTTTTT. This gives the protein CASSVRSQGAVGELFF.